This record looks at one T cell receptor (beta chain) sequence and its context. Antigen: not known. As the CDR3 is not closed by the conserved phenylalanine or tryptophan, this likely results from a read error. The DNA is left out, because the CDR3 cannot be placed on it with certainty; the CDR3 is given as TCRdb lists it. The CDR3 is 12 residues long, ends included. Germline assignment: CDR1 DFQATT and CDR2 SNEGSKA (reference sequence). The library came from three nested PCR rounds adapted from ARM-PCR protocols. One entry per CDR3 protein, called by TCRdb with MiXCR from the multiplex PCR reads. The sample has about 100,000 distinct CDR3 sequences; less than 75% are singletons. These data are taken from a study of tumor and adjacent non-tumor tissue in lung cancer. Whole-study findings and limits: Compared with tumor, normal lung showed significantly lower TCR diversity. Higher tumor TCR diversity was associated with shorter survival.

The template was RNA from unsorted bulk tissue. This non-tumor lung sample came from over 3 cm beyond the tumor edge. Sample: distant non-tumor lung tissue. This chain uses TRBV20-1 with TRBJ1-1; the D call TRBD1 from the table was never checked on the DNA. The source of this sequence is a man aged 25-40 years with non-small cell lung cancer. The chain's CDR3 is CSARGVNIEAIS.